Listed below are T cell receptor beta chains from one sample, sequenced in a study of blood T cell repertoires in COVID-19. Sequencing was performed with immunoSEQ multiplex PCR; in TCRdb, only in-frame clones are kept and a portion is missing. The data show over 85,000 clones, with 70% to 90% seen just once and 3.5% to 5.5% held by the top ten. The sequencing input was peripheral blood. These receptors all stem from a man aged 70 or older with acute or convalescent COVID-19. CDR3s include the opening cysteine and the closing phenylalanine or tryptophan. The order of the fields is J gene, V gene, clone size, D gene, CDR3 protein, CDR3 DNA. The D gene is left open where the match is weak. Clone size is stated in some rows and not others, as once, few, many or a class when expanded.

j_gene: TRBJ2-3; v_gene: TRBV5-6; abundance: NA; d_gene: NA; CDR3aa: CASIRASADTQYF; CDR3nt: TGTGCCAGCATCAGGGCTAGCGCAGATACGCAGTATTTT
j_gene: TRBJ2-5; v_gene: TRBV30; abundance: NA; d_gene: TRBD2; CDR3aa: CAWSSGGKETQYF; CDR3nt: TGTGCCTGGAGTAGCGGGGGGAAAGAGACCCAGTACTTC
j_gene: TRBJ2-2; v_gene: TRBV14; abundance: NA; d_gene: TRBD1; CDR3aa: CASSPRTGGIEGTGELFF; CDR3nt: TGTGCCAGCAGCCCTCGGACAGGGGGCATAGAGGGCACCGGGGAGCTGTTTTTT
j_gene: TRBJ1-3; v_gene: TRBV10-3; abundance: once; d_gene: NA; CDR3aa: CAISVAWTRGPGNTIYF; CDR3nt: TGTGCCATCAGTGTCGCCTGGACCAGGGGCCCTGGAAACACCATATATTTT
j_gene: TRBJ2-2; v_gene: TRBV10-2; abundance: once; d_gene: NA; CDR3aa: CASTKPRGGTGELFF; CDR3nt: TGCGCCAGCACAAAACCCAGAGGGGGCACCGGGGAGCTGTTTTTT
j_gene: TRBJ2-5; v_gene: TRBV19; abundance: NA; d_gene: TRBD2; CDR3aa: CASSRSGGAWETQYF; CDR3nt: TGTGCCAGTAGCCGTAGCGGGGGGGCCTGGGAGACCCAGTACTTC
j_gene: TRBJ2-7; v_gene: TRBV6-5; abundance: NA; d_gene: TRBD1; CDR3aa: CASSFGTAYSYEQYF; CDR3nt: TGTGCCAGCAGTTTCGGGACAGCGTACTCCTACGAGCAGTACTTC
j_gene: TRBJ2-5; v_gene: TRBV4-1; abundance: NA; d_gene: NA; CDR3aa: CASSQVSEETQYF; CDR3nt: TGCGCCAGCAGCCAAGTATCGGAGGAGACCCAGTACTTC
j_gene: TRBJ2-1; v_gene: TRBV18; abundance: NA; d_gene: NA; CDR3aa: CASSPGGQPINEQFF; CDR3nt: TGTGCCAGCTCACCGGGTGGACAGCCGATCAATGAGCAGTTCTTC
j_gene: TRBJ2-5; v_gene: TRBV9; abundance: NA; d_gene: NA; CDR3aa: CASSRQGETQYF; CDR3nt: TGTGCCAGCAGTCGTCAGGGTGAGACCCAGTACTTC
j_gene: TRBJ1-5; v_gene: TRBV6-5; abundance: NA; d_gene: TRBD1; CDR3aa: CASSYSTGGNQPQHF; CDR3nt: TGTGCCAGCAGTTACTCTACAGGGGGCAATCAGCCCCAGCATTTT
j_gene: TRBJ2-5; v_gene: TRBV7-9; abundance: once; d_gene: TRBD1; CDR3aa: CASSDRGEETQYF; CDR3nt: TGTGCCAGCAGCGACAGGGGGGAAGAGACCCAGTACTTC
j_gene: TRBJ1-5; v_gene: TRBV19; abundance: once; d_gene: NA; CDR3aa: CASSTGEAGNQPQHF; CDR3nt: TGTGCCAGTAGTACGGGAGAAGCGGGCAATCAGCCCCAGCATTTT
j_gene: TRBJ1-1; v_gene: TRBV7-9; abundance: few; d_gene: TRBD1; CDR3aa: CASSQKPGQLNTEAFF; CDR3nt: TGTGCCAGCAGCCAAAAACCGGGACAGCTGAACACTGAAGCTTTCTTT
j_gene: TRBJ1-5; v_gene: TRBV2; abundance: few; d_gene: NA; CDR3aa: CASSEDLDRFGQPQHF; CDR3nt: TGTGCCAGCAGTGAAGACCTCGACAGGTTCGGTCAGCCCCAGCATTTT
j_gene: TRBJ1-1; v_gene: TRBV19; abundance: once; d_gene: TRBD1; CDR3aa: CASSINRGVNMNTEAFF; CDR3nt: TGTGCCAGTAGTATTAACAGGGGAGTAAACATGAACACTGAAGCTTTCTTT
j_gene: TRBJ1-1; v_gene: TRBV6-5; abundance: NA; d_gene: NA; CDR3aa: CASRGQSMNTEAFF; CDR3nt: TGTGCCAGCAGAGGACAGTCCATGAACACTGAAGCTTTCTTT
j_gene: TRBJ1-3; v_gene: TRBV19; abundance: NA; d_gene: TRBD1; CDR3aa: CASSRPGQGLSSGNTIYF; CDR3nt: TGTGCCAGTAGCCGACCGGGACAGGGGCTCTCCTCTGGAAACACCATATATTTT
j_gene: TRBJ2-5; v_gene: TRBV10-3; abundance: NA; d_gene: NA; CDR3aa: CAISEDRQETQYF; CDR3nt: TGTGCCATCAGTGAGGACAGGCAAGAGACCCAGTACTTC
j_gene: TRBJ1-2; v_gene: TRBV4-1; abundance: NA; d_gene: TRBD1; CDR3aa: CASSQLTGDYGYTF; CDR3nt: TGCGCCAGCAGCCAATTGACAGGGGACTATGGCTACACCTTC
j_gene: TRBJ2-1; v_gene: TRBV29-1; abundance: NA; d_gene: NA; CDR3aa: CSVAREGNEQFF; CDR3nt: TGCAGCGTTGCCAGGGAAGGCAATGAGCAGTTCTTC
j_gene: TRBJ2-1; v_gene: TRBV7-9; abundance: NA; d_gene: TRBD2; CDR3aa: CASSLVGGGRNEQFF; CDR3nt: TGTGCCAGCAGCTTAGTCGGCGGGGGTAGAAATGAGCAGTTCTTC
j_gene: TRBJ1-2; v_gene: TRBV28; abundance: NA; d_gene: NA; CDR3aa: CASRESGGAYGYTF; CDR3nt: TGTGCCAGCAGAGAGAGCGGCGGGGCGTATGGCTACACCTTC
j_gene: TRBJ2-5; v_gene: TRBV5-1; abundance: NA; d_gene: TRBD2; CDR3aa: CASSRTPTSGETQYF; CDR3nt: TGCGCCAGCAGCCGAACACCCACTAGCGGGGAGACCCAGTACTTC
j_gene: TRBJ1-4; v_gene: TRBV19; abundance: NA; d_gene: NA; CDR3aa: CASRNRSTNEKLFF; CDR3nt: TGTGCCAGTAGAAACAGATCAACTAATGAAAAACTGTTTTTT
j_gene: TRBJ1-1; v_gene: TRBV19; abundance: NA; d_gene: NA; CDR3aa: CASSIGAPHLEAFF; CDR3nt: TGTGCCAGTAGTATAGGGGCACCTCACCTTGAAGCTTTCTTT
j_gene: TRBJ2-1; v_gene: TRBV6-4; abundance: NA; d_gene: TRBD1; CDR3aa: CASSEKRLRDRGNEQFF; CDR3nt: TGTGCCAGCAGTGAAAAAAGGCTTCGGGACAGGGGAAATGAGCAGTTCTTC
j_gene: TRBJ1-2; v_gene: TRBV27; abundance: NA; d_gene: TRBD1; CDR3aa: CASSSNPGQGSGYTF; CDR3nt: TGTGCCAGCAGTTCGAACCCGGGACAGGGGAGTGGCTACACCTTC
j_gene: TRBJ1-3; v_gene: TRBV6-5; abundance: NA; d_gene: TRBD1; CDR3aa: CATQGGGNTIYF; CDR3nt: TGTGCTACTCAGGGGGGCGGAAACACCATATATTTT
j_gene: TRBJ1-5; v_gene: TRBV4-1; abundance: once; d_gene: TRBD1; CDR3aa: CASSPTGGNQPQHF; CDR3nt: TGCGCCAGCAGCCCGACAGGGGGCAATCAGCCCCAGCATTTT
j_gene: TRBJ2-2; v_gene: TRBV29-1; abundance: NA; d_gene: NA; CDR3aa: CSVEGARTPGELFF; CDR3nt: TGCAGCGTTGAAGGCGCCCGGACTCCGGGGGAGCTGTTTTTT
j_gene: TRBJ1-2; v_gene: TRBV5-4; abundance: NA; d_gene: NA; CDR3aa: CASSFQGLYGYTF; CDR3nt: TGTGCCAGCAGCTTCCAGGGCCTGTATGGCTACACCTTC
j_gene: TRBJ2-3; v_gene: TRBV6-4; abundance: once; d_gene: NA; CDR3aa: CASSLEGGRGGAPDTQYF; CDR3nt: TGTGCCAGCAGCCTCGAGGGGGGGCGAGGCGGGGCCCCGGATACGCAGTATTTT
j_gene: TRBJ1-1; v_gene: TRBV19; abundance: NA; d_gene: NA; CDR3aa: CASSAAGTRAFF; CDR3nt: TGTGCCAGTAGTGCGGCCGGGACTAGGGCTTTCTTT
j_gene: TRBJ1-1; v_gene: TRBV5-1; abundance: NA; d_gene: NA; CDR3aa: CASSPLPGGDTEAFF; CDR3nt: TGCGCCAGCAGCCCCCTTCCCGGGGGTGACACTGAAGCTTTCTTT
j_gene: TRBJ1-4; v_gene: TRBV9; abundance: NA; d_gene: TRBD1; CDR3aa: CASSGGGQSGEKLFF; CDR3nt: TGTGCCAGCAGCGGAGGGGGACAGTCGGGTGAAAAACTGTTTTTT
j_gene: TRBJ2-7; v_gene: TRBV2; abundance: NA; d_gene: TRBD2; CDR3aa: CASSPGGSYEQYF; CDR3nt: TGTGCCAGCAGTCCCGGGGGGTCCTACGAGCAGTACTTC
j_gene: TRBJ2-5; v_gene: TRBV29-1; abundance: NA; d_gene: TRBD1; CDR3aa: CTTGQGGETQYF; CDR3nt: TGCACTACGGGACAGGGAGGCGAGACCCAGTACTTC
j_gene: TRBJ1-4; v_gene: TRBV28; abundance: NA; d_gene: TRBD1; CDR3aa: CASSGAGTGGEKLFF; CDR3nt: TGTGCCAGCAGTGGTGCCGGGACAGGGGGCGAAAAACTGTTTTTT
j_gene: TRBJ2-7; v_gene: TRBV19; abundance: NA; d_gene: TRBD1; CDR3aa: CASRGTGGIGEQYF; CDR3nt: TGTGCCAGTAGAGGGACAGGGGGCATAGGGGAGCAGTACTTC
j_gene: TRBJ2-3; v_gene: TRBV29-1; abundance: NA; d_gene: NA; CDR3aa: CSVEEPIQGGDTQYF; CDR3nt: TGCAGCGTTGAAGAACCAATACAGGGCGGTGATACGCAGTATTTT
j_gene: TRBJ1-2; v_gene: TRBV9; abundance: NA; d_gene: NA; CDR3aa: CASGGPNFNYGYTF; CDR3nt: TGTGCCAGCGGGGGCCCCAATTTTAACTATGGCTACACCTTC
j_gene: TRBJ1-5; v_gene: TRBV2; abundance: NA; d_gene: TRBD1; CDR3aa: CASSEGQGWMDQPQHF; CDR3nt: TGTGCCAGCAGTGAGGGACAGGGCTGGATGGATCAGCCCCAGCATTTT
j_gene: TRBJ2-1; v_gene: TRBV5-1; abundance: NA; d_gene: NA; CDR3aa: CASSGAGRSNEQFF; CDR3nt: TGCGCCAGCAGCGGGGCAGGGCGATCCAATGAGCAGTTCTTC
j_gene: TRBJ1-5; v_gene: TRBV28; abundance: NA; d_gene: NA; CDR3aa: CASSFRAGNNQPQHF; CDR3nt: TGTGCCAGCAGTTTCAGGGCGGGAAACAATCAGCCCCAGCATTTT
j_gene: TRBJ2-1; v_gene: TRBV7-3; abundance: NA; d_gene: TRBD1; CDR3aa: CASSLNRGNEQFF; CDR3nt: TGTGCCAGCAGCTTAAACAGGGGCAATGAGCAGTTCTTC